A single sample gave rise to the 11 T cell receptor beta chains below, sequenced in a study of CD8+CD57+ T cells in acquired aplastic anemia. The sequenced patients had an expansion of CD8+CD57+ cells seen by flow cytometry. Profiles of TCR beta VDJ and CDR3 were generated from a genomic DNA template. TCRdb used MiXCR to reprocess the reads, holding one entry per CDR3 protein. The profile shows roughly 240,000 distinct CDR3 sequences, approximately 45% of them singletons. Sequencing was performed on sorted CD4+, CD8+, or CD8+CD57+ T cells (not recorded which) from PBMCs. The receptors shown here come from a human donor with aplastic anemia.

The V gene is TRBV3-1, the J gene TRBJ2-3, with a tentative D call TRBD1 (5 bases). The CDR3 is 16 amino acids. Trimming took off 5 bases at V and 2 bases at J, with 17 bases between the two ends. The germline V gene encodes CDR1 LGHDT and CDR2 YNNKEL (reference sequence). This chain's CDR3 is CASSVNNRQLTDTQYF. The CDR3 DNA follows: TGTGCCAGCAGCGTAAATAATCGACAGCTCACAGATACGCAGTATTTT.

The CDR3, as DNA: TGTGCCAGCAGCGACCGACTACAAGAGACCCAGTACTTC. Its translation: CASSDRLQETQYF. The V call is TRBV25-1, the J call TRBJ2-5; perhaps TRBD2 as D (5 bases). CDR1 MGHDK and CDR2 SYGVNS come from the germline V gene. The CDR3 runs to 13 residues. V gave up 6 bases and J gave up 2 bases, with 10 bases separating them. The full variable domain, its missing parts supplied by reference TRBV25-1 and TRBJ2-5, is EADIYQTPRYLVIGTGKKITLECSQTMGHDKMYWYQQDPGMELHLIHYSYGVNSTEKGDLSSESTVSRIRTEHFPLTLESARPSHTSQYLCASSDRLQETQYFGPGTRLLVL.

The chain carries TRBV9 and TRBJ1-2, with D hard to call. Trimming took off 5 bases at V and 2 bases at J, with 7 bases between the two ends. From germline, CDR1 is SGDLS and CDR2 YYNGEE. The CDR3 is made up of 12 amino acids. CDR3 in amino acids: CASRFANYGYTF. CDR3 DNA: TGTGCCAGCAGGTTCGCGAACTATGGCTACACCTTC.

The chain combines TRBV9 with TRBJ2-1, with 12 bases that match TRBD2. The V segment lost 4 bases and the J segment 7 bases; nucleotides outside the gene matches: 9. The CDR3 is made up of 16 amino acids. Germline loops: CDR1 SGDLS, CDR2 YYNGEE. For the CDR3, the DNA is TGTGCCAGCAGCACTAGACTAGCGGGAGTTCCTAATGAGCAGTTCTTC. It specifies CASSTRLAGVPNEQFF.

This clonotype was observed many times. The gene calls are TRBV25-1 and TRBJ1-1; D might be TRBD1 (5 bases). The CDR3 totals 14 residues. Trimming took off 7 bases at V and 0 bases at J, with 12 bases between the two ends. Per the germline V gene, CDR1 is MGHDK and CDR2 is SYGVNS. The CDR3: CASTTGLLNTEAFF. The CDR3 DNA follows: TGTGCCAGCACCACGGGGCTTTTGAACACTGAAGCTTTCTTT.

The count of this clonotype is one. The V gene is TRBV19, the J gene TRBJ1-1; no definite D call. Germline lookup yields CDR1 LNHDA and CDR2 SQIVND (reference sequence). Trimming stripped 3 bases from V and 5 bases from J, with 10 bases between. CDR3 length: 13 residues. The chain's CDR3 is CASSMNRGTEAFF. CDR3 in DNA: TGTGCCAGTAGTATGAATAGAGGGACTGAAGCTTTCTTT.

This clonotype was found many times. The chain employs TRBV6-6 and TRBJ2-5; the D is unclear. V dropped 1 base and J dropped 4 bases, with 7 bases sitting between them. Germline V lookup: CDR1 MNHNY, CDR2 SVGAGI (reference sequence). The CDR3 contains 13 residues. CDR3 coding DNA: TGTGCCAGCAGTTACTTGTCTGGAGAGACCCAGTACTTC. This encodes CASSYLSGETQYF.

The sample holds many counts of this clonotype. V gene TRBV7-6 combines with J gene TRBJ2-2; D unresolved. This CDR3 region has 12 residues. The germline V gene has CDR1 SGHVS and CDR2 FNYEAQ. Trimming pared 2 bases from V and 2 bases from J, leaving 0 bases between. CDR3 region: CASSLNTGELFF. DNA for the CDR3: TGTGCCAGCAGCTTAAACACCGGGGAGCTGTTTTTT. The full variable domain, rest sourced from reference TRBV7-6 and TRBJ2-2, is GAGVSQSPRYKVTKRGQDVALRCDPISGHVSLYWYRQALGQGPEFLTYFNYEAQQDKSGLPNDRFSAERPEGSISTLTIQRTEQRDSAMYRCASSLNTGELFFGEGSRLTVL.

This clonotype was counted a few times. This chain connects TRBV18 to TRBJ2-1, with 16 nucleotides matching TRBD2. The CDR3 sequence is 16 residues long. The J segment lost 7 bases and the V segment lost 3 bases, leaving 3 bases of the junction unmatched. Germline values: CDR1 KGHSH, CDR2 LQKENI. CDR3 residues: CASSPGTSGRVNEQFF. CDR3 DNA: TGTGCCAGCTCACCGGGGACTAGCGGGAGGGTAAATGAGCAGTTCTTC.

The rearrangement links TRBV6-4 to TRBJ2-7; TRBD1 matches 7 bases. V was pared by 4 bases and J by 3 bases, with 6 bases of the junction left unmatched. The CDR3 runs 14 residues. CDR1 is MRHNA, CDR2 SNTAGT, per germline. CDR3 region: CASSATGTGYEQYF. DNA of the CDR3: TGTGCCAGCAGTGCGACAGGGACGGGCTACGAGCAGTACTTC.

The DNA of the CDR3 is TGCAGTGCTAGAACACAATCAGGGTTAGGTGAAAAACTGTTTTTT. Residues: CSARTQSGLGEKLFF. J is TRBJ1-4 and V is TRBV20-1, with a possible D match to TRBD1 (5 bases). The CDR3 is made up of 15 amino acids. Looked up from germline, CDR1 is DFQATT and CDR2 is SNEGSKA (reference sequence). Trimming removed 2 bases from V and 7 bases from J, with 17 bases in between.